The clone carrying this T cell receptor (beta chain) was found a few times. Its antigen is currently unknown. The sample belongs to a study of cytomegalovirus exposure and HLA in healthy donors. Study context: Some 77 million unique TCRs from HLA-typed donors were held in an early release of data. Points from the study as a whole: Most TCR beta V segments were productive about 87% or about 30% of the time in an earlier analysis.

CDR1 KGHSH and CDR2 LQKENI come from the germline V gene. The CDR3 length is 14 residues. V was clipped by 3 bases and J by 3 bases, with 11 bases between them. PCR amplification relied on 60 Vbeta primers (plus 13 Jbeta primers). Assay: immunoSEQ multiplex PCR; the TCRdb copy retains only in-frame clones and omits some. The table includes 150,000 or so clones, approximately 80% detected once. The receptor comes from a man aged 30-40 years in good health and CMV-seropositive. V usage is TRBV18 and J usage is TRBJ1-1; tentative D call: TRBD1 (6 bases). The sequencing input was PBMCs. The CDR3: CASSPGGGYTEAFF. Here the CDR3 DNA reads TGTGCCAGCTCACCGGGGGGGGGCTACACTGAAGCTTTCTTT.